This T cell receptor (beta chain) was captured by sequencing in a study of blood T cell repertoires in COVID-19 (TCRdb year 2020). Context from the whole study: Samples from collaborators originated in the United States, Italy and Spain and spanned both the acute and convalescent phases of COVID-19. The material from the prospective study consisted of cDNA or gDNA derived from T cells, B-cell-depleted T cells, or PBMCs. The dataset comprised deeply sampled blood TCRbeta repertoires from subjects exposed to, actively infected with, or recovered from COVID-19. A freely available public database, intended as a resource for researchers studying the immune response to SARS-CoV-2, is where the repertoires were released. Samples came from the ongoing ImmuneRACE study (first 160 participants) plus 1,254 subjects from 6 global collaborators. The sample metadata nearly always contained a de-identified subject ID, COVID-19 status, age in years and sex. Where available, HLA class I and class II types were obtained from metadata supplied by the sample provider rather than from assay-based typing.

TCRbeta CDR3 regions were amplified from genomic DNA using the immunoSEQ Assay, a bias-controlled multiplex PCR. The source study handled its data this way. Within the assay, amplification of reference gene primers was used to estimate how many nucleated cells each sample contained. To quantify the absolute abundance of each unique TCRbeta CDR3 rearrangement, sequence reads were collapsed and filtered. For each sample, productive Simpson clonality was calculated by taking the square root of Simpson's diversity index across productive rearrangements. TCRdb obtained this table from immuneACCESS and retained in-frame rearrangements with V and J assigned. These tables miss some clones; where compared with another copy, unresolved V genes account for less than half of the shortfall, and the remainder is unexplained. Clonal size and the V and J genes are those of that table, whereas D and trimming came from the DNA. The sample records about 74,000 clones, around 78% of which are singletons. Of the sample, 15% to 19% is held by the ten largest clones.

V is cut by 2 bases and J by 0 bases, and the space between the germline ends is 14 bases. From a lookup of the germline V gene (reference sequence), CDR1 and CDR2 are LGHDT and YNNKEL. Including the terminal cysteine and phenylalanine, the CDR3 comprises 16 residues. Solely the CDR3 DNA is kept, with 48 bases framed from the first base. Overall results and qualifications from the work: How much clinical and demographic metadata was included differed by source and by participant, and the metadata was provided uncurated.

Each collaborating institution followed its own protocols to collect whole blood in K2EDTA tubes. For TCRbeta analysis, collaborator samples were shipped as frozen whole blood, as isolated PBMCs, or as DNA extracted from either sample type. Remarks on this clone: What this receptor recognizes is not known. Per-base quality was not reported, and no clone a single base away is much larger than it.

Sequencing was done on a sample of peripheral blood. This TCR derives from a human donor in a cohort sampled during active COVID-19. The rearrangement joined TRBV3-1 (or the pseudogene TRBV3-2) to TRBJ2-7; perhaps TRBD2 is the D gene, with 6 bases matching. The CDR3 region has the sequence CASSQFGGTSSYEQYF. The DNA is as follows: TGTGCCAGCAGCCAATTTGGCGGGACGAGCTCCTACGAGCAGTACTTC.